This TCR beta chain was captured in a study of blood T cell repertoires in COVID-19. The table came from immunoSEQ multiplex PCR; TCRdb's copy has only in-frame clones and leaves some out. The table includes about 260,000 clones, 86% detected once. Germline lookup yields CDR1 ENHRY and CDR2 SYGVKD. CDR3 length: 14 residues. Trimming removed 6 bases at V and 5 bases at J, with 14 bases between. This TCR was sampled from a woman between 50 and 59 years old who had recovered from COVID-19. The chain has TRBV10-3 and TRBJ2-4; D uncertain. The sample was PBMCs or T cells enriched from blood (not recorded which). The CDR3 protein is CAISAPGFENIQYF. In DNA, the CDR3 is TGTGCCATCAGCGCCCCGGGTTTTGAAAACATTCAGTACTTC.